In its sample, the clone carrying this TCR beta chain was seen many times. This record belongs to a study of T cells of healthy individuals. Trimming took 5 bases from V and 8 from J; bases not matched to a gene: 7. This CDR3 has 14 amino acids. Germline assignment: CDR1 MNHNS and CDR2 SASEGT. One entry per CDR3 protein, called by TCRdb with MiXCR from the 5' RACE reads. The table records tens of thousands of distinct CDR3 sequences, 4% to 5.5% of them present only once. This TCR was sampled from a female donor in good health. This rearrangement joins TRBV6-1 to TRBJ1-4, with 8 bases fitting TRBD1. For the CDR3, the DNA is TGTGCCAGCAGTTTCAGGGGGCGCCCGGAAAAACTGTTTTTT. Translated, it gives CASSFRGRPEKLFF.